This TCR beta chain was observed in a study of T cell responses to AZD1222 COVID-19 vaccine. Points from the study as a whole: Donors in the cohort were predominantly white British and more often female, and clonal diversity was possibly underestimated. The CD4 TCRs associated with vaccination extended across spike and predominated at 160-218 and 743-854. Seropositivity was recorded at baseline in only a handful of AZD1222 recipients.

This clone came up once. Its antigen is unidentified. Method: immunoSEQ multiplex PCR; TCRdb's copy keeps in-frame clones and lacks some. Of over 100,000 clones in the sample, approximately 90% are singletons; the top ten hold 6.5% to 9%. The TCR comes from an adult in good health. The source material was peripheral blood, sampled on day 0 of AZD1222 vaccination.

The DNA for the CDR3 is TGCAGCGTGGGAGGGCCCTACGAGCAGTACTTC. Protein: CSVGGPYEQYF. The chain links TRBV29-1 to TRBJ2-7, with TRBD2 matching over 7 bases. Trimming cost V 6 bases and J 2 bases; bases outside gene matches: 1. The germline CDR1 and CDR2 sequences are SQVTM and ANQGSEA. This CDR3 region has 11 residues.